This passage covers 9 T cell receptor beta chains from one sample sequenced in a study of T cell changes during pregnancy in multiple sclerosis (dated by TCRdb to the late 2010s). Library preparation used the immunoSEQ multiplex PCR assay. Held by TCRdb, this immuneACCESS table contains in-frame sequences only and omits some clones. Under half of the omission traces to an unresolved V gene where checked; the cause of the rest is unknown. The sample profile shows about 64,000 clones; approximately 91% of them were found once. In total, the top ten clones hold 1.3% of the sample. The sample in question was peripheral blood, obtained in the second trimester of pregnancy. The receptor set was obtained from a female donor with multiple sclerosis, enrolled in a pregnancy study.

CDR3 loop: CASTRGTSGGDTQYF. CDR3 DNA: TGTGCCAGCACCAGAGGGACTAGCGGGGGGGATACGCAGTATTTT. The rearrangement joins TRBV6-1 to TRBJ2-3, with 15 bases matching TRBD2. Germline V CDR1 and CDR2: MNHNS, SASEGT. CDR3 length: 15 residues. V dropped 7 bases and J dropped 6; count of bases not matched to a gene: 5.

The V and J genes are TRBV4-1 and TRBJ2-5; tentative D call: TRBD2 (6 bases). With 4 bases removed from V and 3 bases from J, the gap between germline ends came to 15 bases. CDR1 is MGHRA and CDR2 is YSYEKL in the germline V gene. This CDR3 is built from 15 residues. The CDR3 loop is CASSLLLAPEETQYF. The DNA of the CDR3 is TGCGCCAGCAGCCTCCTACTAGCTCCTGAAGAGACCCAGTACTTC.

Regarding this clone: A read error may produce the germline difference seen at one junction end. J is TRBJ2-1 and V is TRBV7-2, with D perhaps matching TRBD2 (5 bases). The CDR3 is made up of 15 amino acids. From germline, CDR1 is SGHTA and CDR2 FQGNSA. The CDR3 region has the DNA TGTGCCAGCAGCTTTTTTAGCGACGGCTACAGTGAGCAGTTCTTC. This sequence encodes CASSFFSDGYSEQFF.

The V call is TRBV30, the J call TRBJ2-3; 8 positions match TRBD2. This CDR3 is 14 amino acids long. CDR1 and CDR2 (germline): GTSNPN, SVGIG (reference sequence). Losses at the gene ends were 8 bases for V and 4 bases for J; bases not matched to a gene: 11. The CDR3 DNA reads TGTGCCGGGTCGGCGACGGGGGGGCCAGATACGCAGTATTTT. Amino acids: CAGSATGGPDTQYF.

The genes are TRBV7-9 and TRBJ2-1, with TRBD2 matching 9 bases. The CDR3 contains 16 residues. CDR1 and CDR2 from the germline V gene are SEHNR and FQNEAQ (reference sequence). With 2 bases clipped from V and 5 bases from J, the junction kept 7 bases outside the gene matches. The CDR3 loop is CASSLWLAGAHNEQFF. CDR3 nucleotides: TGTGCCAGCAGCTTATGGTTAGCGGGGGCACACAATGAGCAGTTCTTC.

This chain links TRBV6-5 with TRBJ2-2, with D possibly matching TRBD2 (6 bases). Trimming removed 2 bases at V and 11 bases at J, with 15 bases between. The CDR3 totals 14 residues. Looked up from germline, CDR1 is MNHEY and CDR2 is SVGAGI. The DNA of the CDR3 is TGTGCCAGCAGTTACATAAAAGGCGGGATAGAGCTGTTTTTT. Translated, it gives CASSYIKGGIELFF.

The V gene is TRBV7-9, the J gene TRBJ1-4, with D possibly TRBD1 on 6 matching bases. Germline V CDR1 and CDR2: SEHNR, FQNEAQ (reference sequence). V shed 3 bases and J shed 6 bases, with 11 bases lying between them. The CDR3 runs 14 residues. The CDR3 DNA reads TGTGCCAGCAGCTTGGGGGGGGCGGATGAAAAACTGTTTTTT. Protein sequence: CASSLGGADEKLFF.

The DNA for the CDR3 is TGTGCCAGCAGCTTAGGGCCGGGTCGAGCCTACGAGCAGTACTTC. This gives the protein CASSLGPGRAYEQYF. J is TRBJ2-7 and V is TRBV7-2; D gene uncertain. V lost 1 base and J lost 2, with 12 bases in between. Per germline, CDR1 SGHTA and CDR2 FQGNSA. The CDR3 extends over 15 amino acids. The full variable domain, completed using reference TRBV7-2 and TRBJ2-7, is GAGVSQSPSNKVTEKGKDVELRCDPISGHTALYWYRQSLGQGLEFLIYFQGNSAPDKSGLPSDRFSAERTGGSVSTLTIQRTQQEDSAVYLCASSLGPGRAYEQYFGPGTRLTVT.

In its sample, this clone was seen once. The CDR3 sequence: CSVRQGSTNEKLFF. The CDR3 DNA reads as TGCAGCGTCCGACAGGGGTCAACTAATGAAAAACTGTTTTTT. The V and J genes are TRBV29-1 and TRBJ1-4, with 8 bases matching TRBD1. The CDR3 is 14 amino acids. The V gene end was trimmed by 6 bases and the J gene end by 0 bases; junction bases not matched to a gene: 3. Germline V gives CDR1 SQVTM, CDR2 ANQGSEA. Supplemented by reference TRBV29-1 and TRBJ1-4, the full variable domain reads SAVISQKPSRDICQRGTSLTIQCQVDSQVTMMFWYRQQPGQSLTLIATANQGSEATYESGFVIDKFPISRPNLTFSTLTVSNMSPEDSSIYLCSVRQGSTNEKLFFGSGTQLSVL.